These 13 T cell receptor beta chains originate from one sample sequenced in a study of T-cell memory formation after mild COVID-19. TCRdb ran MiXCR on the 5' RACE reads and lists one entry per CDR3 protein. This sample has about 620,000 distinct CDR3 sequences, with approximately 18% found just once. Sequenced sample: PBMCs or a T cell subset sorted from them (not recorded which). The receptor set was obtained from an adult woman who had mild COVID-19 (a few samples of this study predate the infection). Cell type and time point are not known.

The V call is TRBV5-1, the J call TRBJ2-7, with 11 bases lining up with TRBD1. The germline gives CDR1 SGHRS, CDR2 YFSETQ. This CDR3 has 18 residues. Trimming at V came to 3 bases and at J to 4 bases, leaving 15 bases not matched to a gene. CDR3 bases: TGCGCCAGCAGCTGGGGACAGGGGGGACACGGTATGACATACGAGCAGTACTTC. Its translation is CASSWGQGGHGMTYEQYF.

V usage is TRBV6-2 or TRBV6-3 and J usage is TRBJ2-1; 7 positions agree with TRBD2. CDR3 length: 15 amino acids. CDR1 and CDR2 (germline): MNHEY, SVGEGT. V shed 1 base, J shed 5 bases, and the junction held 5 bases outside the gene matches. This CDR3 reads CASSYFGRPDNEQFF. CDR3 DNA sequence: TGTGCCAGCAGTTACTTCGGGAGGCCAGACAATGAGCAGTTCTTC.

The chain uses TRBV29-1 and TRBJ1-2; no firm D call. Germline V CDR1 and CDR2: SQVTM, ANQGSEA. V shed 4 bases and J shed 0 bases, with 12 bases lying between them. CDR3 length equals 14 residues. In DNA form, the CDR3 reads TGCAGCGTTGCAAGGGTTATATCTAACTATGGCTACACCTTC. Protein: CSVARVISNYGYTF.

This clonotype showed up just a few times. The V and J genes are TRBV18 and TRBJ2-5, with a weak D call TRBD1 (6 bases). The V end lost 4 bases, the J end lost 4 bases, and 10 bases lay between the germline ends. Germline CDR1 and CDR2: KGHSH and LQKENI. This CDR3 contains 13 residues. In DNA form, the CDR3 reads TGTGCCAGCTCACAACAGGGTGGAGAGACCCAGTACTTC. This sequence encodes CASSQQGGETQYF. The variable domain in full, completed from reference TRBV18 and TRBJ2-5, reads NAGVMQNPRHLVRRRGQEARLRCSPMKGHSHVYWYRQLPEEGLKFMVYLQKENIIDESGMPKERFSAEFPKEGPSILRIQQVVRGDSAAYFCASSQQGGETQYFGPGTRLLVL.

This clonotype was seen more than once but under ten times. The rearrangement uses TRBV5-6 and TRBJ2-3; a weak D match, TRBD1 (5 bases). This CDR3 is 14 amino acids long. With 4 bases removed from V and 1 base from J, the gap between germline ends came to 10 bases. Germline V gives CDR1 SGHDT, CDR2 YYEEEE. DNA for the CDR3: TGTGCCAGCAGCCCGGCACAGGGCACAGATACGCAGTATTTT. Translated: CASSPAQGTDTQYF.

The chain joins TRBV5-1 to TRBJ1-3; the D gene is possibly TRBD1 (5 bases). Germline loops: CDR1 SGHRS, CDR2 YFSETQ. CDR3 length: 15 residues. The germline V and J ends were trimmed by 3 bases and 4 bases, with 14 bases remaining between them. The CDR3 region is CASSYAGISGNTIYF. CDR3 DNA sequence: TGCGCCAGCAGCTACGCAGGGATTTCAGGAAACACCATATATTTT. Variable domain in full (rest from reference TRBV5-1 and TRBJ1-3): KAGVTQTPRYLIKTRGQQVTLSCSPISGHRSVSWYQQTPGQGLQFLFEYFSETQRNKGNFPGRFSGRQFSNSRSEMNVSTLELGDSALYLCASSYAGISGNTIYFGEGSWLTVV.

The gene calls are TRBV24-1 and TRBJ2-5; TRBD1 is a possible D gene (6 bases). Trimming removed 4 bases at V and 5 bases at J, with 16 bases between. The length of the CDR3 is 15 residues. From germline, CDR1 is KGHDR and CDR2 SFDVKD. CDR3 amino acids: CATSDGTTGGETQYF. The CDR3 nucleotides read TGTGCCACCAGTGACGGGACAACTGGCGGGGAGACCCAGTACTTC.

This rearrangement joins TRBV5-1 to TRBJ2-1; TRBD2 is a possible D gene (5 bases). The CDR3 is made up of 14 amino acids. Trimming stripped 2 bases from V and 6 bases from J, with 12 bases between. Germline CDR1 reads SGHRS; CDR2 reads YFSETQ. The CDR3 DNA sequence: TGCGCCAGCAGCTTCGCCGAGGGAACCAATGAGCAGTTCTTC. As protein: CASSFAEGTNEQFF.

The CDR3 DNA reads as TGTGCCAGCAGCTTGAGGTACGGGTATCCCTACGAGCAGTACTTC. Its protein is CASSLRYGYPYEQYF. This sequence joins TRBV5-6 and TRBJ2-7, with D hard to call. The V gene lost 1 base and the J gene lost 2 bases, with 13 bases spanning the gap. The germline V gene encodes CDR1 SGHDT and CDR2 YYEEEE. CDR3 length equals 15 residues.

In its sample, this clonotype was seen a few times. V is TRBV7-3 and J is TRBJ1-1; TRBD1 matches at 9 bases. The length of the CDR3 is 16 residues. V shed 5 bases, J shed 6 bases, and the junction held 13 bases outside the gene matches. Germline CDR1 reads SGHTA; CDR2 reads FQGTGA. DNA of the CDR3: TGTGCCAGCAGCCCAACCGGGACAGGGTTTATCGCTGAAGCTTTCTTT. Translated, it gives CASSPTGTGFIAEAFF.

This clonotype was counted between two and nine times. The V gene is TRBV29-1, the J gene TRBJ2-3; 10 positions agree with TRBD1. This CDR3 is 14 amino acids long. CDR1 and CDR2 from the germline V gene are SQVTM and ANQGSEA. With V trimmed by 6 bases and J by 1 base, 4 bases remained unmatched. CDR3 sequence reads: CSVAGTGGTDTQYF. CDR3 in DNA: TGCAGCGTGGCCGGGACAGGGGGCACAGATACGCAGTATTTT.

The rearrangement links TRBV12-3 or TRBV12-4 to TRBJ2-5, with 7 bases aligning to TRBD2. This CDR3 comprises 15 residues. J was trimmed by 4 bases and V by 4 bases; bases with no gene match: 9. CDR3 amino acids: CASSSWVPGGETQYF. The CDR3 bases are TGTGCCAGCAGTTCTTGGGTCCCGGGAGGAGAGACCCAGTACTTC.

Only a few counts were recorded for this clonotype. V is TRBV18 and J is TRBJ2-3; D ambiguous. The CDR3 has 17 residues. CDR1 and CDR2 (germline): KGHSH, LQKENI. Between the trimmed V and J ends, which lost 3 bases and 7 bases, there was a span of 23 bases. CDR3 DNA sequence: TGTGCCAGCTCACCGTTATCCGGTTCCGCACAGCTGAATACGCAGTATTTT. Its protein is CASSPLSGSAQLNTQYF.